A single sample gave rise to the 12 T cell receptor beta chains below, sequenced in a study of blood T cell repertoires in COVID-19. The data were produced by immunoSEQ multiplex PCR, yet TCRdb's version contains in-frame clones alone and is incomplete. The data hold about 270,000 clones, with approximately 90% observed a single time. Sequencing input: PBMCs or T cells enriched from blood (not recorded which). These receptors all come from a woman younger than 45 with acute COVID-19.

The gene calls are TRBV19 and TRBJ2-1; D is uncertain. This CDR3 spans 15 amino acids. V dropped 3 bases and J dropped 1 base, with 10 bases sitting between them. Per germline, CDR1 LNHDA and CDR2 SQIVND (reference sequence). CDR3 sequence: CASSMKLGSYNEQFF. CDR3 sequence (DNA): TGTGCCAGTAGTATGAAGCTCGGGTCCTACAATGAGCAGTTCTTC. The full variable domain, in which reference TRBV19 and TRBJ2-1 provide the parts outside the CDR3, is DGGITQSPKYLFRKEGQNVTLSCEQNLNHDAMYWYRQDPGQGLRLIYYSQIVNDFQKGDIAEGYSVSREKKESFPLTVTSAQKNPTAFYLCASSMKLGSYNEQFFGPGTRLTVL.

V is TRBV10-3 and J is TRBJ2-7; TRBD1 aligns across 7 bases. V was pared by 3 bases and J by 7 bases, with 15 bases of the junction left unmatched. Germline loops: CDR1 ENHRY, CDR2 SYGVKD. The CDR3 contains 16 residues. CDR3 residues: CAISDGVRQGVGEQYF. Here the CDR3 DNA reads TGTGCCATCAGTGACGGTGTAAGACAGGGTGTGGGGGAGCAGTACTTC.

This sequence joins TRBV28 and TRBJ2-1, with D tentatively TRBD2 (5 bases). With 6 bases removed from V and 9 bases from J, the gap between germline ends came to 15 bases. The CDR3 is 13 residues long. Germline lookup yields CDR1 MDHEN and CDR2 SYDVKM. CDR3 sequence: CASSLPPGFEQFF. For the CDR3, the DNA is TGTGCCAGCAGCCTACCTCCGGGGTTTGAGCAGTTCTTC.

Written as DNA, the CDR3 is TGTGCCAGCAGCCCCAGGTCCAGCGGGAGTTGGGACGAGCAGTACTTC. Its protein is CASSPRSSGSWDEQYF. The gene calls are TRBV13 and TRBJ2-7; 8 nucleotides match TRBD2. In germline, CDR1 is PRHDT, CDR2 FYEKMQ (reference sequence). The CDR3 totals 16 residues. V shed 5 bases, J shed 5 bases, and the junction held 14 bases outside the gene matches.

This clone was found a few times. CDR3 loop: CATSRAYQETQYF. Here the CDR3 DNA reads TGTGCCACCAGCAGAGCTTACCAAGAGACCCAGTACTTC. The J gene is TRBJ2-5, the V gene TRBV15; D is ambiguous. The CDR3 runs 13 residues. Germline V gene data show CDR1 as LNHNV and CDR2 as YYDKDF (reference sequence). V was pared by 1 base and J by 0 bases, with 3 bases between.

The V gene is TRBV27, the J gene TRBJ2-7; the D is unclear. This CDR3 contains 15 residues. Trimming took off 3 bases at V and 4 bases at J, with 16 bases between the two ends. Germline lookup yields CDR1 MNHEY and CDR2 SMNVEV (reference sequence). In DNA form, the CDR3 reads TGTGCCAGCAGTTTCGAGAGGTCCCACGCGTACGAGCAGTACTTC. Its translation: CASSFERSHAYEQYF.

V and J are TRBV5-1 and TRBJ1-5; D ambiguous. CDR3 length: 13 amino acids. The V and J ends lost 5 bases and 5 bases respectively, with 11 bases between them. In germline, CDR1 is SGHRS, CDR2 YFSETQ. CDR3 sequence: CASRGSHDQPQHF. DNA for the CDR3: TGCGCCAGCAGGGGCAGTCATGATCAGCCCCAGCATTTT.

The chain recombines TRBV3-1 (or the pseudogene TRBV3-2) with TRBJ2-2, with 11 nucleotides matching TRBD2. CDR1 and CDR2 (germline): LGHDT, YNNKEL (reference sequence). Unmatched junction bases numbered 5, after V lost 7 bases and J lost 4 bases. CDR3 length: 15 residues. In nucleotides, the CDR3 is TGTGCCAGCAAACTAGCGGGAGTTGGCACCGGGGAGCTGTTTTTT. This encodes CASKLAGVGTGELFF.

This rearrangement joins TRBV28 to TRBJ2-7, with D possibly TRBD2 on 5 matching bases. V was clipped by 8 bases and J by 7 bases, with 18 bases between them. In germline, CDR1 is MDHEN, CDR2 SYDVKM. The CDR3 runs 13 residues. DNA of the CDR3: TGTGCCAGCGGCCCCGGGGATTTGGGAGAGCAGTACTTC. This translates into CASGPGDLGEQYF.

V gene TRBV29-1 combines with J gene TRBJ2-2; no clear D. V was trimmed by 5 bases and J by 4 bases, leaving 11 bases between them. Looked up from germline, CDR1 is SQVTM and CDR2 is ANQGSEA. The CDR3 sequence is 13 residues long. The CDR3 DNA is TGCAGCGTTTCTTCAGGTCGCACCGGGGAGCTGTTTTTT. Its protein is CSVSSGRTGELFF.

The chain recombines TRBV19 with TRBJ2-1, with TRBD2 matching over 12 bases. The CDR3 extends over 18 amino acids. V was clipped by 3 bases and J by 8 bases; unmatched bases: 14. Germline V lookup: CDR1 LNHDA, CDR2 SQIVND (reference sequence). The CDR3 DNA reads TGTGCCAGTAGTATCAAGGCTTTGACTAGCGGGAGTTCCCATGAGCAGTTCTTC. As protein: CASSIKALTSGSSHEQFF. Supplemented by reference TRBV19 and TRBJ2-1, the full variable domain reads DGGITQSPKYLFRKEGQNVTLSCEQNLNHDAMYWYRQDPGQGLRLIYYSQIVNDFQKGDIAEGYSVSREKKESFPLTVTSAQKNPTAFYLCASSIKALTSGSSHEQFFGPGTRLTVL.

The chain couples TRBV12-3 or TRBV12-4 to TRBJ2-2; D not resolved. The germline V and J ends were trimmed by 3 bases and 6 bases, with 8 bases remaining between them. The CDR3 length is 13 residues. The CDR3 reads CASSLSFPGELFF. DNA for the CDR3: TGTGCCAGCAGTTTGTCTTTTCCCGGGGAGCTGTTTTTT.